The next 32 T cell receptor beta chains were all read from a single sample in a study of blood T cell repertoires in COVID-19 (dated by TCRdb to about 2020). Libraries were constructed by the immunoSEQ multiplex PCR assay. Not all clones reach the TCRdb copy of this immuneACCESS table, which keeps in-frame sequences only. Checked studies attribute under half of the gap to unresolved V genes and leave the rest unexplained. This sample lists about 330,000 clones; more than 85% were detected once. More than 1% of the sample goes to the ten largest clones. Sequencing was performed on PBMCs or T cells enriched from blood (not recorded which). The receptors were sampled from a woman between 25 and 40 years old who had recovered from COVID-19.

The chain employs TRBV6-6 and TRBJ1-3; D remains unclear. The CDR3 covers 17 residues. Trimming cost V 5 bases and J 2 bases, with 19 bases left between them. Looked up from germline, CDR1 is MNHNY and CDR2 is SVGAGI (reference sequence). For the CDR3, the DNA is TGTGCCAGCAGTCCGCTTCGTCTGGAGGCAGCTGGAAACACCATATATTTT. Its translation is CASSPLRLEAAGNTIYF.

The rearrangement links TRBV5-4 to TRBJ2-1; tentatively, D is TRBD1 (6 bases). Germline-derived CDR1 and CDR2 are SGHNT and YYREEE (reference sequence). The V end lost 0 bases, the J end lost 2 bases, and 9 bases lay between the germline ends. The CDR3 has 15 amino acids. DNA of the CDR3: TGTGCCAGCAGCTTGGATGCAGGGGCCTACAATGAGCAGTTCTTC. Its translation: CASSLDAGAYNEQFF.

The chain couples TRBV19 to TRBJ1-6; 10 bases are a match to TRBD1. Per the germline V gene, CDR1 is LNHDA and CDR2 is SQIVND (reference sequence). With V trimmed by 5 bases and J by 2 bases, 9 bases remained unmatched. There are 18 residues in the CDR3. The CDR3 coding sequence is TGTGCCAGTAGTGATCCGGGACAGGGGTTCACCTATAATTCACCCCTCCACTTT. It yields the protein CASSDPGQGFTYNSPLHF.

The CDR3 reads CASSFRDRGREQFF. DNA for the CDR3: TGTGCCAGTAGCTTCCGGGACAGGGGGCGTGAGCAGTTCTTC. J is TRBJ2-1 and V is TRBV19; 12 nucleotides match TRBD1. The CDR3 runs 14 residues. V lost 6 bases, J lost 9 bases, and 6 bases stayed unmatched. CDR1 is LNHDA and CDR2 is SQIVND in the germline V gene (reference sequence).

This clone showed up just once. V and J are TRBV5-1 and TRBJ2-3; D is possibly TRBD2 (5 bases). The CDR3 runs 15 residues. V was cut by 4 bases and J by 2 bases, with 14 bases left in between. Looked up from germline, CDR1 is SGHRS and CDR2 is YFSETQ. The DNA of the CDR3 is TGCGCCAGCAGCCGAAGTGGAGGTTCCACAGATACGCAGTATTTT. Its translation: CASSRSGGSTDTQYF.

For the CDR3, the DNA is TGTGCCTGGAGTGTACGGGCAGGGACCTACGAGCAGTACTTC. Encoded protein: CAWSVRAGTYEQYF. This sequence joins TRBV30 and TRBJ2-7, with D perhaps matching TRBD1 (5 bases). Germline V gene sequence: CDR1 GTSNPN, CDR2 SVGIG (reference sequence). Trimming stripped 0 bases from V and 2 bases from J, with 11 bases between. This CDR3 has 14 residues.

The chain recombines TRBV29-1 with TRBJ1-5; D ambiguous. This CDR3 region has 18 residues. CDR1 SQVTM and CDR2 ANQGSEA come from the germline V gene. The V end was cut by 0 bases, the J end by 0 bases, with 18 bases between. CDR3 DNA sequence: TGCAGCGTTGAAGATGCCTGGACTGAGACAAATAGCAATCAGCCCCAGCATTTT. Translation gives CSVEDAWTETNSNQPQHF.

The rearrangement links TRBV4-1 to TRBJ1-6; D is unresolved. The CDR3 has 17 amino acids. The V end was cut by 0 bases, the J end by 0 bases, with 9 bases between. From germline, CDR1 is MGHRA and CDR2 YSYEKL. CDR3 coding DNA: TGCGCCAGCAGCCAAGAGCCGCCGAGCTCCTATAATTCACCCCTCCACTTT. It specifies CASSQEPPSSYNSPLHF.

The rearrangement joins TRBV15 to TRBJ1-4; D remains unclear. The CDR3 is made up of 15 amino acids. The V and J ends lost 0 bases and 0 bases respectively, with 5 bases between them. Germline V gene data show CDR1 as LNHNV and CDR2 as YYDKDF (reference sequence). The CDR3 bases are TGTGCCACCAGCAGAGATTCTGCAACTAATGAAAAACTGTTTTTT. Its translation: CATSRDSATNEKLFF.

V gene TRBV9 combines with J gene TRBJ2-2, with TRBD1 matching over 9 bases. The J segment lost 4 bases and the V segment lost 3 bases, leaving 4 bases of the junction unmatched. The CDR3 loop spans 15 amino acids. CDR1 SGDLS and CDR2 YYNGEE come from the germline V gene. The CDR3 DNA follows: TGTGCCAGCAGCGGGCGGGACAGGGTCACCGGGGAGCTGTTTTTT. Amino acid sequence: CASSGRDRVTGELFF.

V and J are TRBV12-3 or TRBV12-4 and TRBJ2-7; D is perhaps TRBD1 (6 bases). V lost 7 bases, J lost 4 bases, and 11 bases lay in between. The CDR3 loop spans 12 amino acids. CDR3 nucleotides: TGTGCCAGCACAAAACAGGGTTACGAGCAGTACTTC. Its protein product is CASTKQGYEQYF.

This sequence joins TRBV19 and TRBJ1-2; tentative D call: TRBD1 (5 bases). CDR3 size: 14 residues. V was cut by 3 bases and J by 3 bases, with 11 bases left in between. Looked up from germline, CDR1 is LNHDA and CDR2 is SQIVND (reference sequence). The CDR3 region has the DNA TGTGCCAGTAGTATGCGGAGGGGTGACTATGGCTACACCTTC. Translating gives CASSMRRGDYGYTF.

CDR3 loop: CASSPGAGLRVWGTEAFF. CDR3 coding DNA: TGTGCCAGCTCACCAGGGGCCGGATTAAGGGTTTGGGGCACTGAAGCTTTCTTT. The rearrangement links TRBV18 to TRBJ1-1; D may be TRBD1 (5 bases). V was pared by 2 bases and J by 4 bases, with 23 bases between. The CDR3 loop spans 18 amino acids. Germline V CDR1 and CDR2: KGHSH, LQKENI.

Written as DNA, the CDR3 is TGTGCCAGCAGTTTACCAAATCCTTGGACAGGGGTGAGCTCCTACGAGCAGTACTTC. The encoded protein is CASSLPNPWTGVSSYEQYF. The J gene is TRBJ2-7, the V gene TRBV28; 9 nucleotides match TRBD1. J gave up 0 bases and V 2 bases, and 14 bases lay outside the gene matches. Germline values: CDR1 MDHEN, CDR2 SYDVKM. The CDR3 length is 19 residues.

This clone showed up just once. This chain links TRBV7-2 with TRBJ1-5; no reliable D call. The CDR3 is 16 amino acids. In germline, CDR1 is SGHTA, CDR2 FQGNSA. With 1 base removed from V and 1 base from J, the gap between germline ends came to 11 bases. The CDR3 sequence: CASSLDPGLSNQPQHF. The CDR3 nucleotides are TGTGCCAGCAGCTTAGATCCAGGATTGAGCAATCAGCCCCAGCATTTT.

The J gene is TRBJ1-3, the V gene TRBV7-8; possibly TRBD1 for D (6 bases). Trimming cost V 7 bases and J 0 bases, with 13 bases left between them. The CDR3 consists of 15 residues. Germline V gene data show CDR1 as SGHVS and CDR2 as FQNEAQ. The CDR3: CASKQGPFSGNTIYF. CDR3 sequence (DNA): TGTGCCAGCAAACAGGGCCCGTTCTCTGGAAACACCATATATTTT.

The J gene is TRBJ1-3, the V gene TRBV27, with 9 bases lining up with TRBD1. This CDR3 is built from 15 residues. Germline V lookup: CDR1 MNHEY, CDR2 SMNVEV (reference sequence). V was pared by 5 bases and J by 2 bases, with 4 bases of the junction left unmatched. The CDR3 nucleotides are TGTGCCAGCAGTCGACAGGGGGTGGCTGGAAACACCATATATTTT. The encoded protein is CASSRQGVAGNTIYF.

As to this clone: This may come from a read error, since a much larger clone is one base off. Other DNA variants within this sample encode the same CDR3. V is TRBV12-3 or TRBV12-4 and J is TRBJ1-5; D unresolved. Trimming took off 6 bases at V and 2 bases at J, with 8 bases between the two ends. CDR3 length equals 13 residues. This CDR3 is CASSREGNQPQHF. The DNA for the CDR3 is TGTGCCAGCAGCCGGGAGGGCAATCAGCCCCAGCATTTT.

CDR3 residues: CASSLSGGQGRLFF. The CDR3 DNA sequence: TGTGCCAGCAGCCTCTCGGGGGGACAGGGACGGCTGTTTTTT. The chain uses TRBV7-9 and TRBJ1-4, with TRBD1 matching 9 bases. The CDR3 is 14 residues long. With V trimmed by 5 bases and J by 14 bases, 12 bases remained unmatched. Germline CDR1 SEHNR, CDR2 FQNEAQ (reference sequence).

The chain carries TRBV6-2 or TRBV6-3 and TRBJ2-7, with TRBD1 identical over 7 bases. The V gene end was trimmed by 2 bases and the J gene end by 2 bases; junction bases not matched to a gene: 3. The CDR3 length is 14 residues. Germline V gene sequence: CDR1 MNHEY, CDR2 SVGEGT. CDR3 loop: CASSYGQDPYEQYF. The CDR3 coding sequence is TGTGCCAGCAGTTACGGACAGGATCCCTACGAGCAGTACTTC.

V usage is TRBV2 and J usage is TRBJ1-5; a weak D match, TRBD1 (5 bases). CDR3 size: 16 residues. V dropped 8 bases and J dropped 0 bases, with 17 bases sitting between them. Germline CDR1 reads SNHLY; CDR2 reads FYNNEI. Written as DNA, the CDR3 is TGTGCCAGCCGACTGACAGTCACTTATAGCAATCAGCCCCAGCATTTT. The encoded protein is CASRLTVTYSNQPQHF. The full variable domain, in which reference TRBV2 and TRBJ1-5 provide the parts outside the CDR3, is EPEVTQTPSHQVTQMGQEVILRCVPISNHLYFYWYRQILGQKVEFLVSFYNNEISEKSEIFDDQFSVERPDGSNFTLKIRSTKLEDSAMYFCASRLTVTYSNQPQHFGDGTRLSIL.

The chain has TRBV6-5 and TRBJ1-2, with D perhaps TRBD1 (6 bases). CDR1 MNHEY and CDR2 SVGAGI come from the germline V gene. The CDR3 contains 13 residues. V shed 4 bases and J shed 8 bases, with 14 bases lying between them. CDR3 loop: CASSLRQDGGYTF. CDR3 DNA: TGTGCCAGCAGTTTAAGACAGGACGGGGGCTACACCTTC.

The chain employs TRBV6-5 and TRBJ2-7; D is unresolved. The CDR3 runs 11 residues. Deletions cut 0 bases from V and 6 bases from J, with 3 bases between. Germline loops: CDR1 MNHEY, CDR2 SVGAGI. CDR3: CASSYSSEQYF. The DNA for the CDR3 is TGTGCCAGCAGTTACTCGAGCGAGCAGTACTTC.

The CDR3 DNA reads as TGTGCCAGCAGCTTAGTCAGGGGGCTGGCCTCTGGAAACACCATATATTTT. Protein product: CASSLVRGLASGNTIYF. The chain links TRBV7-2 to TRBJ1-3, with 8 bases that match TRBD1. Germline-derived CDR1 and CDR2 are SGHTA and FQGNSA. This CDR3 region has 17 residues. Trimming took 1 base from V and 0 from J; bases not matched to a gene: 5.

This sequence joins TRBV13 and TRBJ2-5; 11 bases line up with TRBD2. Trimming took 3 bases from V and 5 from J; bases not matched to a gene: 5. CDR1 is PRHDT, CDR2 FYEKMQ, per germline (reference sequence). The CDR3 spans 15 residues. CDR3 loop: CASSFIAGGLETQYF. CDR3 sequence (DNA): TGTGCCAGCAGCTTCATAGCGGGGGGGCTGGAGACCCAGTACTTC.

The chain recombines TRBV4-2 with TRBJ1-5; 7 nucleotides line up with TRBD1. The ends lost 0 bases at V and 1 base at J; junction bases unmatched: 3. Germline loops: CDR1 LGHNA, CDR2 YNFKEQ. CDR3 size: 16 residues. The CDR3: CASSQDGTASNQPQHF. In DNA form, the CDR3 reads TGTGCCAGCAGCCAAGATGGGACAGCCAGCAATCAGCCCCAGCATTTT.

This chain connects TRBV7-2 to TRBJ1-3, with 7 nucleotides matching TRBD1. The ends lost 1 base at V and 4 bases at J; junction bases unmatched: 4. The CDR3 length is 15 residues. The V gene's germline CDR1 is SGHTA and CDR2 FQGNSA. CDR3 in DNA: TGTGCCAGCAGCTTAGAAACAGGGGCCGGAAACACCATATATTTT. Its protein product is CASSLETGAGNTIYF.

The chain employs TRBV15 and TRBJ2-7; 8 bases map to TRBD2. This CDR3 region has 14 residues. With 3 bases clipped from V and 2 bases from J, the junction kept 3 bases outside the gene matches. Germline V gene lookup returns CDR1 LNHNV and CDR2 YYDKDF (reference sequence). The CDR3 here is CATSSSGATYEQYF. The CDR3 coding sequence is TGTGCCACCAGCAGTAGCGGGGCCACCTACGAGCAGTACTTC.

The chain uses TRBV3-1 (or the pseudogene TRBV3-2) and TRBJ2-1; D may be TRBD1 (7 bases). Germline V gene lookup returns CDR1 LGHDT and CDR2 YNNKEL (reference sequence). Trimming cost V 3 bases and J 0 bases, with 18 bases left between them. The CDR3 is 18 residues long. The CDR3 DNA sequence: TGTGCCAGCAGCCACCCCGGGGGACAGCGATCCTCCTACAATGAGCAGTTCTTC. It translates to CASSHPGGQRSSYNEQFF.

The J gene is TRBJ2-3, the V gene TRBV6-2 or TRBV6-3, with D unresolved. This CDR3 comprises 16 residues. The V gene lost 1 base and the J gene lost 6 bases, with 17 bases spanning the gap. The V gene's germline CDR1 is MNHEY and CDR2 SVGEGT. The CDR3 is CASSYWAGKRSDTQYF. In DNA form, the CDR3 reads TGTGCCAGCAGTTACTGGGCCGGCAAACGGTCGGATACGCAGTATTTT.

This chain links TRBV28 with TRBJ1-4; D perhaps matches TRBD1 (5 bases). V lost 3 bases to trimming and J lost 7 bases, with 12 bases between them. Germline-derived CDR1 and CDR2 are MDHEN and SYDVKM. This CDR3 contains 14 residues. The CDR3 sequence: CASSLGGDAEKLFF. The DNA for the CDR3 is TGTGCCAGCAGTTTGGGGGGGGACGCTGAAAAACTGTTTTTT. The full variable domain, rest sourced from reference TRBV28 and TRBJ1-4, is DVKVTQSSRYLVKRTGEKVFLECVQDMDHENMFWYRQDPGLGLRLIYFSYDVKMKEKGDIPEGYSVSREKKERFSLILESASTNQTSMYLCASSLGGDAEKLFFGSGTQLSVL.

The chain couples TRBV7-2 to TRBJ2-3, with no clear D. V was clipped by 5 bases and J by 6 bases, with 12 bases between them. The CDR3 covers 13 residues. Germline CDR1 reads SGHTA; CDR2 reads FQGNSA. CDR3 sequence (DNA): TGTGCCAGCAGCATTCGGAGTTTGGATACGCAGTATTTT. Its protein is CASSIRSLDTQYF.